This entry lists 14 T cell receptor beta chains sequenced from one sample in a study of cytomegalovirus exposure and HLA in healthy donors. The PCR employed 60 Vbeta primers together with 13 Jbeta primers. Sequencing used immunoSEQ multiplex PCR; TCRdb keeps in-frame clones, though not all of them. The table lists around 130,000 clones, 70% to 90% of them singletons, with under 7% in the top ten. The source material was PBMCs. Receptors originate from a middle-aged woman in good health and CMV-seropositive.

The chain carries TRBV5-1 and TRBJ2-1; no firm D call. The CDR3 has 16 amino acids. Between the trimmed V and J ends, which lost 0 bases and 0 bases, there was a span of 10 bases. The germline CDR1 and CDR2 sequences are SGHRS and YFSETQ. The CDR3 bases are TGCGCCAGCAGCTTGGTCGAGACTTCCTCCTACAATGAGCAGTTCTTC. The encoded protein is CASSLVETSSYNEQFF.

J is TRBJ1-2 and V is TRBV9; 11 nucleotides match TRBD1. The J segment lost 7 bases and the V segment lost 0 bases, leaving 2 bases of the junction unmatched. This CDR3 spans 14 amino acids. In germline, CDR1 is SGDLS, CDR2 YYNGEE. In DNA form, the CDR3 reads TGTGCCAGCAGCGTAGAGGACAGGGGGCTTGGCTACACCTTC. Its translation is CASSVEDRGLGYTF. Variable domain in full (rest from reference TRBV9 and TRBJ1-2): DSGVTQTPKHLITATGQRVTLRCSPRSGDLSVYWYQQSLDQGLQFLIQYYNGEERAKGNILERFSAQQFPDLHSELNLSSLELGDSALYFCASSVEDRGLGYTFGSGTRLTVV.

V usage is TRBV5-8 and J usage is TRBJ2-1, with TRBD2 identical over 8 bases. CDR3 length equals 14 residues. The junction had 4 bases not matched to a gene; V was cut back by 0 bases and J by 8 bases. Germline assignment: CDR1 SGHTS and CDR2 YDEGEE. For the CDR3, the DNA is TGTGCCAGCAGCTTGGATAGCGGGGCCTATGAGCAGTTCTTC. Amino acids: CASSLDSGAYEQFF.

This clone appeared a few times. This sequence joins TRBV27 and TRBJ2-7; 11 bases are a match to TRBD2. V shed 4 bases, J shed 2 bases, and the junction held 1 base outside the gene matches. This CDR3 spans 14 amino acids. Germline CDR1 reads MNHEY; CDR2 reads SMNVEV (reference sequence). In DNA form, the CDR3 reads TGTGCCAGCAGTTGGACTAGCGGGCCCTACGAGCAGTACTTC. This codes for CASSWTSGPYEQYF.

The chain carries TRBV9 and TRBJ1-1, with a possible D match to TRBD1 (6 bases). Germline V lookup: CDR1 SGDLS, CDR2 YYNGEE. V was trimmed by 0 bases and J by 3 bases, leaving 9 bases between them. The length of the CDR3 is 14 residues. DNA for the CDR3: TGTGCCAGCAGCGTAGAGGACAGCCACACTGAAGCTTTCTTT. Protein: CASSVEDSHTEAFF. The full variable domain, with the rest looked up from reference TRBV9 and TRBJ1-1, is DSGVTQTPKHLITATGQRVTLRCSPRSGDLSVYWYQQSLDQGLQFLIQYYNGEERAKGNILERFSAQQFPDLHSELNLSSLELGDSALYFCASSVEDSHTEAFFGQGTRLTVV.

The chain has TRBV9 and TRBJ2-7; 14 bases align to TRBD2. The CDR3 has 16 residues. The germline V gene has CDR1 SGDLS and CDR2 YYNGEE. V lost 4 bases, J lost 5 bases, and 8 bases stayed unmatched. The DNA for the CDR3 is TGTGCCAGCAGCACCGGACTAGCGGGGGGCCTCGACGAGCAGTACTTC. Residues: CASSTGLAGGLDEQYF.

The gene calls are TRBV6-5 and TRBJ2-7; no clear D. The CDR3 contains 13 residues. Per germline, CDR1 MNHEY and CDR2 SVGAGI. Trimming shortened V by 6 bases and J by 5 bases, and 14 bases separated the two germline ends. CDR3 region: CASRRPAAHEQYF. The CDR3 nucleotides are TGTGCCAGCAGACGTCCCGCGGCCCACGAGCAGTACTTC.

The chain is built from TRBV10-1 and TRBJ1-5, with a possible D match to TRBD1 (6 bases). CDR3 length equals 14 residues. V was pared by 2 bases and J by 5 bases, with 10 bases between. The germline V gene encodes CDR1 WNHNN and CDR2 SYGVQD (reference sequence). In DNA form, the CDR3 reads TGCGCCAGCAGTGAGGGGACACCGGATCAGCCCCAGCATTTT. Its protein is CASSEGTPDQPQHF.

The rearrangement joins TRBV6-5 to TRBJ2-7; 10 bases match TRBD1. CDR1 MNHEY and CDR2 SVGAGI come from the germline V gene. V dropped 2 bases and J dropped 4; count of bases not matched to a gene: 2. The CDR3 has 14 amino acids. The CDR3 spells CASSYGTGVYEQYF. DNA for the CDR3: TGTGCCAGCAGTTACGGGACAGGGGTTTACGAGCAGTACTTC.

The chain is built from TRBV27 and TRBJ2-1, with TRBD1 matching over 7 bases. This CDR3 spans 15 amino acids. From germline, CDR1 is MNHEY and CDR2 SMNVEV (reference sequence). The junction had 7 bases not matched to a gene; V was cut back by 2 bases and J by 6 bases. The CDR3 nucleotides read TGTGCCAGCAGTTTAATAGGGGGCTTGGTCAATGAGCAGTTCTTC. Translation: CASSLIGGLVNEQFF.

The CDR3 bases are TGTGCTAGTGGTTTGGTGCTGAGGAATTCACCCCTCCACTTT. It yields the protein CASGLVLRNSPLHF. The rearrangement joins TRBV12-5 to TRBJ1-6; no firm D call. V gave up 0 bases and J gave up 7 bases, with 7 bases separating them. Germline V gene data show CDR1 as LGHNT and CDR2 as FRNRAP. The CDR3 has 14 amino acids.

The chain recombines TRBV9 with TRBJ1-1; D perhaps matches TRBD1 (6 bases). CDR3 size: 14 residues. The germline gives CDR1 SGDLS, CDR2 YYNGEE. V gave up 3 bases and J gave up 1 base, with 10 bases separating them. The CDR3 DNA reads as TGTGCCAGCAGCGCCTCACAGGGGAACACTGAAGCTTTCTTT. Protein sequence: CASSASQGNTEAFF.

V is TRBV5-4 and J is TRBJ2-7, with 8 nucleotides matching TRBD2. Germline CDR1 reads SGHNT; CDR2 reads YYREEE (reference sequence). V was clipped by 4 bases and J by 2 bases; unmatched bases: 5. CDR3 length: 14 amino acids. The CDR3 is CASSIAGKTYEQYF. The CDR3 nucleotides are TGTGCCAGCAGCATAGCGGGAAAGACCTACGAGCAGTACTTC.

This chain uses TRBV7-8 with TRBJ2-3; D remains ambiguous. Germline loops: CDR1 SGHVS, CDR2 FQNEAQ. CDR3 length: 15 residues. The V end was cut by 2 bases, the J end by 6 bases, with 15 bases between. The DNA for the CDR3 is TGTGCCAGCAGCTTACGCAGACTCAATCGGGATACGCAGTATTTT. Protein: CASSLRRLNRDTQYF.